The following is a T cell receptor beta chain sequence with its context. Its antigen is currently not known. Qualities for individual bases were not recorded, and no much larger clone is one base off. The entry originates in a study of T cell responses to AZD1222 COVID-19 vaccine (dated by TCRdb to about 2021). For the wider study: TCR sequencing covered 233 trial participants: around 210 given two doses of AZD1222 and 26 given two doses of MenACWY control vaccine. Trial participants were enrolled into age subgroups of 18-55, 56-69 and 70-plus years, which contained 148, 28 and 57 TCR-sequenced participants, respectively. Results the study describes overall, beyond this receptor: Spike-specific TCR breadth and depth rose significantly after two AZD1222 doses compared with day 0 and with MenACWY recipients. Participants were mostly white British and included more females than males, and it was suggested by the authors that clonal diversity may have been underestimated. Conclusions about previously exposed vaccinees were limited because only a handful of AZD1222 recipients were SARS-CoV-2 seropositive at baseline. The whole spike protein was spanned by vaccine-associated CD4 TCRs, and dominant responses were seen in regions 160-218 and 743-854. Epitopes outside the regions mutated in the B.1.351 and B.1.1.7 variants were reportedly recognized by nearly half of the unique spike-specific TCRs. In the small 56-69-year group, the increase in depth fell short of significance, most likely because of low power. No day 14 peak-response samples were available, so repertoires were characterized only after the peak T cell response.

CDR1 and CDR2 were assigned from the germline V gene as SGHVS and FQNEAQ. V gives up 8 bases and J gives up 4 bases, and the segment between their germline ends measures 27 bases. The CDR3 has 17 amino acids, counting the end cysteine and phenylalanine. Only the CDR3 region is kept as DNA, spanning 51 bases read in frame from base 1. Taken with the paper, the label for time point translates to: about 28 days (+/-7) after the second vaccine dose. AZD1222 recipients given second doses at about 4 weeks or at about 12 weeks were pooled, since spike-specific TCR depth and breadth were not found to differ between the two schedules. Vaccinee samples were obtained from the UK trials COV001 and COV002, which included a single-blind randomized controlled phase 2/3 trial of AZD1222 (ChAdOx1 nCoV-19) in healthy adults. For TCRbeta chain sequencing, PBMC samples from trial participants were taken at day 0 and at day 28 after the second dose.

The CDR3 regions of human TCRbeta chains were subjected to immunosequencing. The study's processing was this. Repertoire TCRs were checked for matches against a reference library of SARS-CoV-2-specific TCRs that had been generated using the MIRA antigen-specificity platform. Breadth was defined as the fraction of unique TCRs that were SARS-CoV-2-associated, and depth was defined as the fraction of total T cells that were SARS-CoV-2-associated. Using the MIRA data, every spike-specific TCR was mapped to the spike region that the TCR reacted to and assigned to either a CD4 or a CD8 class. Log10-transformed breadth and depth values were compared by one-way ANOVA with Sidak's multiple comparisons tests. What TCRdb holds here is the immuneACCESS table cut down to in-frame rearrangements. Part of the clones is not present; checked against another copy, under half of the missing clones reflect an unresolved V gene, and the others are unexplained. The V and J calls and clone size come from that table; D and trimming were worked out from the DNA. The table for this sample lists 250,000 to 300,000 clones; almost 95% of them were counted only once. Roughly 0.6% of the sample is in the top ten clones.

The sequence links TRBV7-8 to TRBJ2-7, with the D call tentatively TRBD1 or TRBD2, each fitting 5 bases. This clonotype was obtained from an adult who received the AZD1222 COVID-19 vaccine. Sequenced material: peripheral blood, taken 28 days after the second AZD1222 dose. The DNA is as follows: TGTGCCAGCCAGAAAGACACGGGAAGGGGACCTCGGTACGAGCAGTACTTC. Translated, it reads CASQKDTGRGPRYEQYF.